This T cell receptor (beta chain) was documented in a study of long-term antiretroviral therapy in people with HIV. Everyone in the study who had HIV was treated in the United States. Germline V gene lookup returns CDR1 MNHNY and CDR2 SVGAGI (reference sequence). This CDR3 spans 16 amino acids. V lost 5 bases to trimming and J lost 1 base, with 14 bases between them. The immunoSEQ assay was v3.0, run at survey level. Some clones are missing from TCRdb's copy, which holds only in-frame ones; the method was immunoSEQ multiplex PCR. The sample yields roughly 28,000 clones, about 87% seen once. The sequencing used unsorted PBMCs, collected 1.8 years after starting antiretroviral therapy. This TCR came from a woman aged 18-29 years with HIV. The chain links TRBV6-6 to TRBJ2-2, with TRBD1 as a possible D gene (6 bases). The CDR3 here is CASSRDPTGNTGELFF. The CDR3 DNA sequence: TGTGCCAGCAGTCGGGACCCGACAGGGAACACCGGGGAGCTGTTTTTT.